The rows below give T cell receptor beta chains drawn from one sample of a study of cytotoxic CD8 clonotypes in ibrutinib-treated CLL. The method was immunoSEQ multiplex PCR; TCRdb's version includes in-frame clones alone and lacks a portion of them. The table shows fewer than 400,000 clones, with approximately 67% occurring only once. Specimen: PBMCs, collected after 36 months of ibrutinib treatment. Receptors originate from a human donor with chronic lymphocytic leukemia. The CDR3 runs from the conserved cysteine through the conserved F or W.

V gene	J gene	CDR3 protein
TRBV10-1	TRBJ2-7	CASSEYRGQEQYF
TRBV7-6	TRBJ2-1	CASSLAGTGGEQFF
TRBV7-9	TRBJ2-3	CASSLSSPPVDTQYF
TRBV5-1	TRBJ2-7	CASSLGDRGRHEQYF
TRBV5-1	TRBJ2-7	CASSLETPGQGFSYF
TRBV15	TRBJ2-7	CATSRFPGQGYEQYF
TRBV5-1	TRBJ2-7	CASSSSGSVYEQYF
TRBV7-8	TRBJ1-1	CASTDRTEAFF
TRBV28	TRBJ1-2	CASSLSTRYGYTF
TRBV7-8	TRBJ2-5	CASSDGQVETQYF